This T cell receptor (beta chain) was retrieved from a study of T-cell reconstitution after alpha-beta-depleted transplantation in children. Preparation of the TCRbeta library involved a method that used unique molecular identifiers. TCRdb fed the PCR reads into MiXCR, producing one record per CDR3 protein. The sample shows about 420,000 distinct CDR3 sequences, under 13% of them seen only once. CDR3 length equals 14 residues. The junction had 6 bases not matched to a gene; V was cut back by 4 bases and J by 6 bases. Germline CDR1 and CDR2: SGHRS and YFSETQ. In its sample, this clonotype was seen many times.

The chain is built from TRBV5-1 and TRBJ1-1, with TRBD1 identical over 10 bases. The input for sequencing was PBMCs from the stem cell graft donor, taken from the stem cell graft. The sequence came from a human donor who donated a stem cell graft to a child with acute myeloid leukemia. In DNA, the CDR3 is TGCGCCAGCAGCGGGACAGGGGCGACCGCTGAAGCTTTCTTT. Amino acids: CASSGTGATAEAFF.